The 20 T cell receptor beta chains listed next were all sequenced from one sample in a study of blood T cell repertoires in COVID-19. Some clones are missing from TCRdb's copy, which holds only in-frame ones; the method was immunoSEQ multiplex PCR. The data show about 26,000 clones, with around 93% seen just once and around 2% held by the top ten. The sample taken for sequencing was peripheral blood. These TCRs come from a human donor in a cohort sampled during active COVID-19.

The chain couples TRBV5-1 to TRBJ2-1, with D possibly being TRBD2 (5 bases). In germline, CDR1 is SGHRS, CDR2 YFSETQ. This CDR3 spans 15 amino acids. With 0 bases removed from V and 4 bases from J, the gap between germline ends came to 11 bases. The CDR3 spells CASSLETNSYNEQFF. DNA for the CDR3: TGCGCCAGCAGCTTGGAGACTAACTCTTACAATGAGCAGTTCTTC.

CDR3 in DNA: TGTGCCAGCAGTGAACTATTAAGGGCTAGCGCAGGCACAGATACGCAGTATTTT. It encodes CASSELLRASAGTDTQYF. The chain joins TRBV6-1 to TRBJ2-3; perhaps TRBD2 as D (6 bases). V was cut by 2 bases and J by 1 base, with 19 bases left in between. Germline V gene data show CDR1 as MNHNS and CDR2 as SASEGT. The CDR3 covers 18 residues.

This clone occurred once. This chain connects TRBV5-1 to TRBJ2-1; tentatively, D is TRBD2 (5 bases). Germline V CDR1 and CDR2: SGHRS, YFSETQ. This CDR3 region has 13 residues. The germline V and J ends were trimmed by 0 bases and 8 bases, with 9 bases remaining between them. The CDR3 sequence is CASSLGAGHEQFF. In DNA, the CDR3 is TGCGCCAGCAGCTTGGGGGCGGGCCATGAGCAGTTCTTC.

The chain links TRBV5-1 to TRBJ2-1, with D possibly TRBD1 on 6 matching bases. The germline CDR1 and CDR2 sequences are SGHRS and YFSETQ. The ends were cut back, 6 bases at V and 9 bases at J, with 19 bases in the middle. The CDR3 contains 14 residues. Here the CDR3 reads CASTAPPLGGEQFF. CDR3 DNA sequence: TGCGCCAGCACTGCCCCTCCCCTAGGGGGTGAGCAGTTCTTC.

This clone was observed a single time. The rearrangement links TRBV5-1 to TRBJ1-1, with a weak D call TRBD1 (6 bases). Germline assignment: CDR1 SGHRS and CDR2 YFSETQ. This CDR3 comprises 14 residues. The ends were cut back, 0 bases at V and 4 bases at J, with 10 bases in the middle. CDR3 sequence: CASSLGRGATEAFF. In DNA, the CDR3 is TGCGCCAGCAGCTTGGGCAGGGGTGCCACTGAAGCTTTCTTT. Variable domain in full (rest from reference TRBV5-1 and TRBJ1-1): KAGVTQTPRYLIKTRGQQVTLSCSPISGHRSVSWYQQTPGQGLQFLFEYFSETQRNKGNFPGRFSGRQFSNSRSEMNVSTLELGDSALYLCASSLGRGATEAFFGQGTRLTVV.

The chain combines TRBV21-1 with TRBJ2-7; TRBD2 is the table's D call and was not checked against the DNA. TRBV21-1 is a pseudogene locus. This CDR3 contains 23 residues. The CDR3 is CARGGPGTSGIPETLLCSYEQYF. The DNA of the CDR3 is TGTGCCAGAGGAGGGCCCGGGACTAGCGGGATTCCCGAAACACTATTATGCTCCTACGAGCAGTACTTC.

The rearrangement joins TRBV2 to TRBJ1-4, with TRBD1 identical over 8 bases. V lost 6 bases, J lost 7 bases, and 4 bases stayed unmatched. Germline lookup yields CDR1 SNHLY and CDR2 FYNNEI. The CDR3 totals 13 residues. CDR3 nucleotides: TGTGCCAGCAGCGGACAGGGAGGTGAAAAACTGTTTTTT. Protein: CASSGQGGEKLFF.

For the CDR3, the DNA is TGTGCCTGGTCTGACTTTTTCGGAGGTTCACCCCTCCACTTT. Its protein product is CAWSDFFGGSPLHF. This chain connects TRBV30 to TRBJ1-6; no clear D gene. The CDR3 totals 14 residues. The V end lost 5 bases, the J end lost 9 bases, and 17 bases lay between the germline ends. Germline CDR1 reads GTSNPN; CDR2 reads SVGIG (reference sequence).

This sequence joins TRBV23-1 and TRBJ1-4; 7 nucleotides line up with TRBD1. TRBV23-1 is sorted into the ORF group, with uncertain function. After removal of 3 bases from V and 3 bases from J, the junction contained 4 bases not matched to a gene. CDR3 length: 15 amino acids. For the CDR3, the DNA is TGCGCCAGCAGTCATGACAGGGAAGCTAATGAAAAACTGTTTTTT. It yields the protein CASSHDREANEKLFF.

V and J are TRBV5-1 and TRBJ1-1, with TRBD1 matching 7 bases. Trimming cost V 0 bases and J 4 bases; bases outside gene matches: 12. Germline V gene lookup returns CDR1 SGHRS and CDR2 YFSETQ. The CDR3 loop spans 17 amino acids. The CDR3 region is CASSLAPAGGIGTEAFF. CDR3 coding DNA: TGCGCCAGCAGCTTGGCCCCCGCAGGGGGAATTGGCACTGAAGCTTTCTTT.

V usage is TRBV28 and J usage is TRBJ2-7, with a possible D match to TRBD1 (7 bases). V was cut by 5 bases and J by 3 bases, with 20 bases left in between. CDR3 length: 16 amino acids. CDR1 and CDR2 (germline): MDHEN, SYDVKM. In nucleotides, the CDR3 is TGTGCCAGCAGTCCGATAGGATCCAGGGGGGACTACGAGCAGTACTTC. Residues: CASSPIGSRGDYEQYF.

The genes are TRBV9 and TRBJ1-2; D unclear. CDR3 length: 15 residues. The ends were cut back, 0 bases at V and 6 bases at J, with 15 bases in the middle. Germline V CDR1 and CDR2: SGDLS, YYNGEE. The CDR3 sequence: CASSVDIWASDGYTF. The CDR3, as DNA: TGTGCCAGCAGCGTAGATATCTGGGCATCTGATGGCTACACCTTC.

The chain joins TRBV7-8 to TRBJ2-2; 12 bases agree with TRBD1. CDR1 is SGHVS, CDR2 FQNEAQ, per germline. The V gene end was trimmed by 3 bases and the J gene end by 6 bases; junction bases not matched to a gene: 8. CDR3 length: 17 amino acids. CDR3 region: CASSFLRDRGRPGELFF. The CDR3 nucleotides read TGTGCCAGCAGCTTCCTCCGGGACAGGGGGCGACCCGGGGAGCTGTTTTTT.

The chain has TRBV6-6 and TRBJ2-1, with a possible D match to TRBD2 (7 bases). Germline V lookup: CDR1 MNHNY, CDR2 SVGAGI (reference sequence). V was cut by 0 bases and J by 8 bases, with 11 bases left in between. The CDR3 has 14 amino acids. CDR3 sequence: CASSYSGGGYEQFF. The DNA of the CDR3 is TGTGCCAGCAGTTACTCAGGGGGGGGCTATGAGCAGTTCTTC.

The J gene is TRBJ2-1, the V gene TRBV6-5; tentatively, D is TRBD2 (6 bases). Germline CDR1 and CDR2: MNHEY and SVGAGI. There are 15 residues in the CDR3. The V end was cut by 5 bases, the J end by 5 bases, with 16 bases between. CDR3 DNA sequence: TGTGCCAGCAGTCCGGGGAGCGGGCACCACAATGAGCAGTTCTTC. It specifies CASSPGSGHHNEQFF.

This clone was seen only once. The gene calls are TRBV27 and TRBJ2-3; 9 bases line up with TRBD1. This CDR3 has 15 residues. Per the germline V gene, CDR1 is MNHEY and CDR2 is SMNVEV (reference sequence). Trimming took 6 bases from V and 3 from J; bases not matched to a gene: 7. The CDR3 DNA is TGTGCCAGCAGGCAAGACAGGGGGGTGACAGATACGCAGTATTTT. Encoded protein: CASRQDRGVTDTQYF.

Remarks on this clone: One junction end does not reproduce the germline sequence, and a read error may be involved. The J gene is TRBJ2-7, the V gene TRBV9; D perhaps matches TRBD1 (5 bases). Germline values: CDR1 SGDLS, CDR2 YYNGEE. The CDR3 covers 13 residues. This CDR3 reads CASSPYPQDIRHF. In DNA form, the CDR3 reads TGTGCCAGCAGTCCATACCCCCAGGACATACGGCACTTC. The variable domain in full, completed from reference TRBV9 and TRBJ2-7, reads DSGVTQTPKHLITATGQRVTLRCSPRSGDLSVYWYQQSLDQGLQFLIQYYNGEERAKGNILERFSAQQFPDLHSELNLSSLELGDSALYFCASSPYPQDIRHFGPGTRLTVT.

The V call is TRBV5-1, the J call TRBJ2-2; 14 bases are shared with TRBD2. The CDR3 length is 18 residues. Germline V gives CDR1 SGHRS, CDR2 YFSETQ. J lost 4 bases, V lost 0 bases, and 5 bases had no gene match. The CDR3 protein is CASSLGLAGGPGTGELFF. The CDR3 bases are TGCGCCAGCAGCTTGGGACTAGCGGGAGGGCCGGGCACCGGGGAGCTGTTTTTT.

CDR3 coding DNA: TGTGCCCGGGGGACAGGGCCAAATTCACCCCTCCACTTT. Translation gives CARGTGPNSPLHF. The chain links TRBV2 to TRBJ1-6; TRBD1 matches at 9 bases. The ends lost 11 bases at V and 7 bases at J; junction bases unmatched: 6. This CDR3 region has 13 residues. The V gene's germline CDR1 is SNHLY and CDR2 FYNNEI.

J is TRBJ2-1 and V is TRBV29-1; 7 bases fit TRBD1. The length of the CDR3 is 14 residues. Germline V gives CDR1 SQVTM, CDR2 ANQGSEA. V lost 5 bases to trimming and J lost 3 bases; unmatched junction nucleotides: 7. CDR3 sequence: CSVPRDRGYNEQFF. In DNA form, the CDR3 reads TGCAGCGTTCCCCGGGACAGAGGCTACAATGAGCAGTTCTTC.